The rows below give T cell receptor beta chains drawn from one sample of a study of T cell responses to AZD1222 COVID-19 vaccine. Profiled with immunoSEQ multiplex PCR; TCRdb holds only in-frame clones, not every one. Altogether about 140,000 clones are present, about 90% being singletons, with the ten largest covering about a tenth. The sequenced sample was peripheral blood, obtained 28 days after the second AZD1222 dose. The source of these receptors is an adult who received the AZD1222 COVID-19 vaccine. Each CDR3 is given with its conserved first and last residue. D genes are given only for firm matches. Clone size is not always given. Where it is, it says once, few, many or a class for expanded clones.

d_call clone_size j_call v_call cdr3_nt cdr3_aa
. . TRBJ1-2 TRBV6-1 TGTGCCAGCAGTGAAATGACGGGGGCGGCCTCAGGGCCCACCTTC CASSEMTGAASGPTF
. . TRBJ2-5 TRBV4-3 TGCGCCAGCAGCCAGTTCGGACAGCAAGAGACCCAGTACTTC CASSQFGQQETQYF
. . TRBJ2-2 TRBV27 TGTGCCAGCAGTTTATCCCCGTCTAGCAACACCGGGGAGCTGTTTTTT CASSLSPSSNTGELFF
. . TRBJ1-1 TRBV3-1/TRBV3-2 TGTGCCAGCAGCCTCTCGGGACCGGAGGGGGCTGAAGCTTTCTTT CASSLSGPEGAEAFF
TRBD1 once TRBJ1-1 TRBV28 TGTGCCAGCAGTAGCGGACAGGGGGCGAGGATGAACACTGAAGCTTTCTTT CASSSGQGARMNTEAFF
. . TRBJ2-1 TRBV6-5 TGTGCCAGCAGTTACTCGAAGAGGCATGAGCAGTTCTTC CASSYSKRHEQFF
TRBD2 . TRBJ2-5 TRBV27 TGTGCCAGCAGATCGGGGAGGGCCGGGACCCAGTACTTC CASRSGRAGTQYF
. . TRBJ1-2 TRBV7-9 TGTGCCAGCAGCTCCCGACAGAGGGCTAACTATGGCTACACCTTC CASSSRQRANYGYTF
. . TRBJ1-2 TRBV12-3/TRBV12-4 TGTGCCAGCAGCCAAGGACAAGGTTATGGCTACACCTTC CASSQGQGYGYTF
TRBD2 . TRBJ2-3 TRBV5-6 TGTGCCAGCAGCTTAGAAGCGGGAGTTGGCACAGATACGCAGTATTTT CASSLEAGVGTDTQYF
. few TRBJ2-7 TRBV21-1 TGTGCCAGCACGTCGCGGCCCTCAACTAGCGTGTTATACGAGCAGTACTTC CASTSRPSTSVLYEQYF